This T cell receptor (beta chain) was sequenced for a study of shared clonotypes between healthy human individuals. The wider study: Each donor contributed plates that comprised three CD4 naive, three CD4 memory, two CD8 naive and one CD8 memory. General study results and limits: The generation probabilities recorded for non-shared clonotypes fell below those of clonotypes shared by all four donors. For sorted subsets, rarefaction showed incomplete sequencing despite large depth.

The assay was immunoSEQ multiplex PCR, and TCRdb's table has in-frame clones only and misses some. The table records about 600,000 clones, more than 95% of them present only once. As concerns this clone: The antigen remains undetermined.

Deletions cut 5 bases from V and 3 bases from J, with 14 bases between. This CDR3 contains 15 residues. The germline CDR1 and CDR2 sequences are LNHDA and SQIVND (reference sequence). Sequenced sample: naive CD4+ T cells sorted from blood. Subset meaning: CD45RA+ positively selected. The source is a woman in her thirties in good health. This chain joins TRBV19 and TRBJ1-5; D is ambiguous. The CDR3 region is CASSAVDGYNQPQHF. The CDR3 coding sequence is TGTGCCAGTAGTGCCGTGGACGGATACAATCAGCCCCAGCATTTT.